The 4 T cell receptor beta chains below were found in one sample sequenced in a study of blood T cell repertoires in COVID-19. Sequencing was performed with immunoSEQ multiplex PCR; in TCRdb, only in-frame clones are kept and a portion is missing. The profile shows around 180,000 clones, less than 85% of them singletons. Sequencing was performed on peripheral blood. The origin of the receptors is a woman aged 80 or over with acute or convalescent COVID-19.

This chain uses TRBV7-2 with TRBJ1-3, with TRBD1 matching over 9 bases. The germline CDR1 and CDR2 sequences are SGHTA and FQGNSA. The ends lost 6 bases at V and 3 bases at J; junction bases unmatched: 3. CDR3 length equals 14 residues. In DNA form, the CDR3 reads TGTGCCAGCAGGCCGGGACAGGGTGGAAACACCATATATTTT. It translates to CASRPGQGGNTIYF.

The rearrangement uses TRBV7-2 and TRBJ1-4, with 7 bases lining up with TRBD1. CDR3 length: 16 residues. V was clipped by 0 bases and J by 5 bases; unmatched bases: 6. CDR1 and CDR2 (germline): SGHTA, FQGNSA. The chain's CDR3 is CASSLAFRGSNEKLFF. CDR3 nucleotides: TGTGCCAGCAGCTTAGCGTTCAGGGGGTCCAATGAAAAACTGTTTTTT.

This sequence joins TRBV5-6 and TRBJ2-7; no firm D call. CDR3 length: 14 residues. V was pared by 3 bases and J by 7 bases, with 17 bases between. The germline CDR1 and CDR2 sequences are SGHDT and YYEEEE. This chain's CDR3 is CASSSPTKTHEQYF. The DNA of the CDR3 is TGTGCCAGCAGCTCCCCCACTAAGACCCATGAGCAGTACTTC.

This chain links TRBV14 with TRBJ2-1; 14 bases line up with TRBD2. The germline CDR1 and CDR2 sequences are SGHDN and FVKESK. The trim removed 4 bases at V and 14 bases at J, leaving 4 bases unmatched. The CDR3 sequence is 13 residues long. Here the CDR3 reads CASSPGLAGVEFF. CDR3 DNA sequence: TGTGCCAGCAGCCCGGGACTAGCGGGAGTAGAGTTCTTC. Full variable domain (outside the CDR3, taken from reference TRBV14 and TRBJ2-1): EAGVTQFPSHSVIEKGQTVTLRCDPISGHDNLYWYRRVMGKEIKFLLHFVKESKQDESGMPNNRFLAERTGGTYSTLKVQPAELEDSGVYFCASSPGLAGVEFFGPGTRLTVL.